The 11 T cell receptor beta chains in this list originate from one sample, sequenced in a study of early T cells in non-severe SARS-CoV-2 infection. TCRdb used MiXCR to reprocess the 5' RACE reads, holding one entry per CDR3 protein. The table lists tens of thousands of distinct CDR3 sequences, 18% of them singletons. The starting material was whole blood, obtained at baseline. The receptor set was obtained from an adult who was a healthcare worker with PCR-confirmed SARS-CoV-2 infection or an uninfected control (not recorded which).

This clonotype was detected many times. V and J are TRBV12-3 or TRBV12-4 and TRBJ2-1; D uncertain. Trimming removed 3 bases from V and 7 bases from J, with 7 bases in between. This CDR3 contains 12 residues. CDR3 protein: CASSFVGNEQFF. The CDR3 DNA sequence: TGTGCCAGCAGTTTTGTGGGGAATGAGCAGTTCTTC.

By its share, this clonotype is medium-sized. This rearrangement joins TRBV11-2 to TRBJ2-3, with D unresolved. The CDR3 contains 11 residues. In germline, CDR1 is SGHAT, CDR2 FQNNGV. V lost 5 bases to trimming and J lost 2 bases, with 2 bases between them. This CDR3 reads CASSLTDTQYF. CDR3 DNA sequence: TGTGCCAGCAGCCTCACAGATACGCAGTATTTT.

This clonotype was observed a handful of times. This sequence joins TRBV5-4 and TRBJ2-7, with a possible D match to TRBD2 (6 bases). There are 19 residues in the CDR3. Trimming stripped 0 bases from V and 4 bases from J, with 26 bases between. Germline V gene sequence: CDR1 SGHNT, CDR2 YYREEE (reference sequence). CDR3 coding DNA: TGTGCCAGCAGCTTGGGAGTTGACGGCGGGAAAGGCCGAATGTACGAGCAGTACTTC. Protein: CASSLGVDGGKGRMYEQYF.

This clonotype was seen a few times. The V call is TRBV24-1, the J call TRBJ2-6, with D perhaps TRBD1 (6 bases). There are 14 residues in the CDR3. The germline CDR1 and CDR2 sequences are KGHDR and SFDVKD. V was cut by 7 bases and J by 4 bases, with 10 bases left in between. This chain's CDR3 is CATRTGCGANVLTF. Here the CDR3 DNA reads TGTGCCACCAGGACAGGATGCGGGGCCAACGTCCTGACTTTC.

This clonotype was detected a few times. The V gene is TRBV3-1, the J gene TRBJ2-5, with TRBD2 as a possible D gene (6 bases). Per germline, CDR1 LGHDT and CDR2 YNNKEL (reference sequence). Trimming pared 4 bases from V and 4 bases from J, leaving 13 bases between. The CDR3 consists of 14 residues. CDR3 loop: CASSPRLGLETQYF. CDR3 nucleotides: TGTGCCAGCAGCCCTAGACTAGGACTAGAGACCCAGTACTTC.

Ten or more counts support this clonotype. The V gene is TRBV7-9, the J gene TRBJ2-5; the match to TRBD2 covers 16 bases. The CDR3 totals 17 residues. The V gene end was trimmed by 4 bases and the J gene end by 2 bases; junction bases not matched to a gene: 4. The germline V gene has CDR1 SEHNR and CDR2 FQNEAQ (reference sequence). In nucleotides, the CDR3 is TGTGCCAGCAGCTACCCGGGACTAGCGGGGGGGCAAGAGACCCAGTACTTC. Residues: CASSYPGLAGGQETQYF.

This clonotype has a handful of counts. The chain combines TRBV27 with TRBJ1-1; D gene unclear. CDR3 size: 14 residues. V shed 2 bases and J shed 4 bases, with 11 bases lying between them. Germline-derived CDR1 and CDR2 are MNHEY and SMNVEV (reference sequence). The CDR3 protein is CASSLRQLSTEAFF. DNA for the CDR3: TGTGCCAGCAGTTTAAGACAATTGAGCACTGAAGCTTTCTTT.

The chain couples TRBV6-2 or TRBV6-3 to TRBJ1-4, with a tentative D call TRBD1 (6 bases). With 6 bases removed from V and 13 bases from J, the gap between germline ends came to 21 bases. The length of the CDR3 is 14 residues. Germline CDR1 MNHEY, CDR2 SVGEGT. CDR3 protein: CASSHLTGVGGLFF. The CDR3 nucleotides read TGTGCCAGCAGCCACCTGACAGGCGTCGGGGGACTGTTTTTT.

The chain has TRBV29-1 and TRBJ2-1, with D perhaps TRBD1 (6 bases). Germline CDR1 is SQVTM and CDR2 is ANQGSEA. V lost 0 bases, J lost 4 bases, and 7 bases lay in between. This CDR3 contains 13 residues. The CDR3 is CSVEDRGYNEQFF. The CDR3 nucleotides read TGCAGCGTTGAAGACAGGGGTTACAATGAGCAGTTCTTC.

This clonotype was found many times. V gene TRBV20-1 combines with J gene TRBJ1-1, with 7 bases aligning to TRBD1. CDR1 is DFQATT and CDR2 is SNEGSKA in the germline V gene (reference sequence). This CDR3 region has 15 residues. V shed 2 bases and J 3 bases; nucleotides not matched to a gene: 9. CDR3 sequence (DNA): TGCAGTGCTAGAAAAGACAGGGAATGGCACACTGAAGCTTTCTTT. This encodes CSARKDREWHTEAFF.

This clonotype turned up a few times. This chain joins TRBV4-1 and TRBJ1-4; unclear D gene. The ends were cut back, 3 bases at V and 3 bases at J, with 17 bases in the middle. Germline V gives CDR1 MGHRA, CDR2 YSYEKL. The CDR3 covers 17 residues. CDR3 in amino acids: CASSQRDRGAANEKLFF. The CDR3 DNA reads TGCGCCAGCAGCCAGCGGGATCGGGGAGCGGCTAATGAAAAACTGTTTTTT.